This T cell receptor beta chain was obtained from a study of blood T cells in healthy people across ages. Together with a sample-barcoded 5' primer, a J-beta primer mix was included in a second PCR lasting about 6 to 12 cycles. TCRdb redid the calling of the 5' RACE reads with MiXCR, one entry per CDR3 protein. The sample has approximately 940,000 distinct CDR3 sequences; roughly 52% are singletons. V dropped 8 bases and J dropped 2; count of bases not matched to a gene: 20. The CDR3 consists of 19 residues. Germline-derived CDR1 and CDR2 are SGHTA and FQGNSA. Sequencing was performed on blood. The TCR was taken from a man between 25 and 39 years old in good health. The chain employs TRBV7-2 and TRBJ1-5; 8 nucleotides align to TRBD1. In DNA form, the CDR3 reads TGTGCCAGCGCGAAAGGGACAGGTTGGGGGACTCTGGGCAATCAGCCCCAGCATTTT. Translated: CASAKGTGWGTLGNQPQHF.